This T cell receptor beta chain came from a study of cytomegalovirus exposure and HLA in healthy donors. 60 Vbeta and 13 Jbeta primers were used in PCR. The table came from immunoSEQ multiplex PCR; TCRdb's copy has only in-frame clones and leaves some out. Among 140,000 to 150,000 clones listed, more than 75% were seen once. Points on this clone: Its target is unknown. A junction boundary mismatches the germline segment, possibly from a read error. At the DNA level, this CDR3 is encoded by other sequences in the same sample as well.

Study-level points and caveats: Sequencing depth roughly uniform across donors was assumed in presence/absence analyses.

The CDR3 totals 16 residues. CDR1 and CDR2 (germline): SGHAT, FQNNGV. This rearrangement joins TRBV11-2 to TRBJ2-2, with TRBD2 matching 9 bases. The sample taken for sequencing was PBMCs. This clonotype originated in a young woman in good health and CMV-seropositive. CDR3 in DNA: TGCGCCAGCAGCTTAGTTCTAGCGGGGAGAACCGGGGAGCTGTTTTTT. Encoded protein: CASSLVLAGRTGELFF.